These 14 T cell receptor beta chains were sequenced from one sample in a study of blood T cells in healthy people across ages (dated by TCRdb to between 2014 and 2017). The method was 5' RACE. Instrument on record: Illumina HiSeq 2500. A second 7 to 11 cycle PCR used a sample-barcoded 5' primer and a J-beta primer mix. TCRdb reanalyzed the raw reads on its own, using fastp at Q25 for trimming and MiXCR for clone calling, and kept in-frame beta chains. Every distinct CDR3 protein forms one entry, paired with its most common genes and DNA. The sample table holds some 710,000 distinct CDR3 sequences, of which 22% were seen once. About 20% of the sample goes to the ten largest clones. Sequences were obtained from blood. Receptor source: a man between 65 and 80 years old in good health.

The chain carries TRBV7-9 and TRBJ1-2, with unresolved D. This CDR3 spans 11 amino acids. Germline V lookup: CDR1 SEHNR, CDR2 FQNEAQ (reference sequence). V was trimmed by 3 bases and J by 6 bases, leaving 5 bases between them. The CDR3 is CASSFSDGYTF. CDR3 bases: TGTGCCAGCAGCTTCTCAGATGGCTACACCTTC.

The sample holds a few counts of this clonotype. The J gene is TRBJ2-1, the V gene TRBV12-3 or TRBV12-4, with a weak D call TRBD1 (5 bases). V dropped 5 bases and J dropped 6 bases, with 17 bases sitting between them. The CDR3 runs to 15 residues. CDR3 protein: CASSTSGKKTNEQFF. The CDR3, as DNA: TGTGCCAGCAGTACATCAGGGAAAAAGACCAATGAGCAGTTCTTC.

The rearrangement links TRBV20-1 to TRBJ2-1; D uncertain. This CDR3 has 14 amino acids. Germline CDR1 and CDR2: DFQATT and SNEGSKA (reference sequence). Trimming took off 6 bases at V and 0 bases at J, with 12 bases between the two ends. The CDR3 reads CSAPPAASYNEQFF. The CDR3 region has the DNA TGCAGTGCCCCCCCGGCCGCCTCCTACAATGAGCAGTTCTTC.

This clonotype was found a few times. The rearrangement links TRBV15 to TRBJ2-7; the match to TRBD1 covers 9 bases. CDR3 length equals 16 residues. Per germline, CDR1 LNHNV and CDR2 YYDKDF (reference sequence). After removal of 0 bases from V and 6 bases from J, the junction contained 9 bases not matched to a gene. The DNA of the CDR3 is TGTGCCACCAGCAGAGATGTGTTCCGGACAGGGGCCGAGCAGTACTTC. It yields the protein CATSRDVFRTGAEQYF.

CDR3 in amino acids: CASSSPGTGGDTQYF. The CDR3 DNA follows: TGTGCCAGCAGTTCCCCCGGGACAGGGGGGGATACGCAGTATTTT. The chain carries TRBV12-3 or TRBV12-4 and TRBJ2-3, with 11 bases identical to TRBD1. The CDR3 consists of 15 residues. Trimming at V came to 4 bases and at J to 6 bases, leaving 6 bases not matched to a gene.

The CDR3 coding sequence is TGTGCCAGCCACAGGCGGGCCGAGCAGTTCTTC. Amino acids: CASHRRAEQFF. The V and J genes are TRBV7-2 and TRBJ2-1; D is tentatively TRBD1 or TRBD2 (5 bases each). The CDR3 totals 11 residues. Germline lookup yields CDR1 SGHTA and CDR2 FQGNSA. Trimming took 8 bases from V and 10 from J, leaving 12 bases between them.

This clonotype was counted a few times. The chain couples TRBV5-5 to TRBJ2-3, with TRBD2 matching over 10 bases. Trimming at V came to 0 bases and at J to 0 bases, leaving 7 bases not matched to a gene. The CDR3 covers 18 residues. The germline gives CDR1 SGHKS, CDR2 YYEKEE (reference sequence). CDR3 residues: CASSLALAGVLSTDTQYF. CDR3 DNA sequence: TGTGCCAGCAGCTTGGCCCTAGCGGGAGTTTTAAGCACAGATACGCAGTATTTT. Drawing the rest from reference TRBV5-5 and TRBJ2-3, the complete variable domain is DAGVTQSPTHLIKTRGQQVTLRCSPISGHKSVSWYQQVLGQGPQFIFQYYEKEERGRGNFPDRFSARQFPNYSSELNVNALLLGDSALYLCASSLALAGVLSTDTQYFGPGTRLTVL.

Comment on this clonotype: The junction does not match germline at one end; this may be a read error. This chain joins TRBV7-8 and TRBJ2-1; D is undetermined. CDR3 size: 13 residues. From germline, CDR1 is SGHVS and CDR2 FQNEAQ. The CDR3, as DNA: TGTGCCAGCAGCTTAGTACCTAGGAATGGGCAGTTCTTC. Translated: CASSLVPRNGQFF.

This clonotype has only a few counts. The chain joins TRBV5-1 to TRBJ2-1; 9 bases align to TRBD1. The CDR3 sequence is 14 residues long. J was trimmed by 4 bases and V by 4 bases; bases with no gene match: 3. Germline V CDR1 and CDR2: SGHRS, YFSETQ. The CDR3 region has the DNA TGCGCCAGCAGCCGGGACAGGGAGTACAATGAGCAGTTCTTC. Translation: CASSRDREYNEQFF. The whole variable domain, filled in from reference TRBV5-1 and TRBJ2-1, reads KAGVTQTPRYLIKTRGQQVTLSCSPISGHRSVSWYQQTPGQGLQFLFEYFSETQRNKGNFPGRFSGRQFSNSRSEMNVSTLELGDSALYLCASSRDREYNEQFFGPGTRLTVL.

The chain uses TRBV24-1 and TRBJ1-2; unclear D gene. There are 15 residues in the CDR3. Trimming took 1 base from V and 6 from J, leaving 14 bases between them. Germline CDR1 is KGHDR and CDR2 is SFDVKD. The CDR3 nucleotides read TGTGCCACCAGTGATTTTCGGTCGGGCCGGGATGGCTACACCTTC. As protein: CATSDFRSGRDGYTF.

The sample holds a few counts of this clonotype. J is TRBJ1-1 and V is TRBV5-1; no clear D. With 0 bases removed from V and 2 bases from J, the gap between germline ends came to 17 bases. The CDR3 loop spans 17 amino acids. Germline V lookup: CDR1 SGHRS, CDR2 YFSETQ. CDR3 coding DNA: TGCGCCAGCAGCTTGGAAGGACCCGGCAATTATAACACTGAAGCTTTCTTT. Its translation: CASSLEGPGNYNTEAFF.

The CDR3 spells CASSPWGGRIQYF. CDR3 in DNA: TGTGCCAGCAGTCCCTGGGGGGGAAGGATTCAGTACTTC. The chain uses TRBV12-3 or TRBV12-4 and TRBJ2-4; TRBD2 matches 7 bases. This CDR3 region has 13 residues. The V gene end was trimmed by 5 bases and the J gene end by 10 bases; junction bases not matched to a gene: 8.

J is TRBJ2-5 and V is TRBV7-8; 11 bases are a match to TRBD1. Trimming cost V 3 bases and J 5 bases; bases outside gene matches: 8. Germline loops: CDR1 SGHVS, CDR2 FQNEAQ. The CDR3 has 16 residues. CDR3 sequence reads: CASSLAGTGGLETQYF. The CDR3, as DNA: TGTGCCAGCAGCTTGGCTGGGACAGGGGGACTGGAGACCCAGTACTTC.

Turning to this clonotype: The junction does not match germline at one end; this may be a read error. The chain employs TRBV12-3 or TRBV12-4 and TRBJ2-3; tentatively, D is TRBD2 (5 bases). The CDR3 covers 15 residues. This CDR3 reads CASSFARSSTDAQYF. The CDR3 DNA follows: TGTGCCAGCAGTTTTGCCCGCTCTAGCACAGATGCGCAGTATTTT.